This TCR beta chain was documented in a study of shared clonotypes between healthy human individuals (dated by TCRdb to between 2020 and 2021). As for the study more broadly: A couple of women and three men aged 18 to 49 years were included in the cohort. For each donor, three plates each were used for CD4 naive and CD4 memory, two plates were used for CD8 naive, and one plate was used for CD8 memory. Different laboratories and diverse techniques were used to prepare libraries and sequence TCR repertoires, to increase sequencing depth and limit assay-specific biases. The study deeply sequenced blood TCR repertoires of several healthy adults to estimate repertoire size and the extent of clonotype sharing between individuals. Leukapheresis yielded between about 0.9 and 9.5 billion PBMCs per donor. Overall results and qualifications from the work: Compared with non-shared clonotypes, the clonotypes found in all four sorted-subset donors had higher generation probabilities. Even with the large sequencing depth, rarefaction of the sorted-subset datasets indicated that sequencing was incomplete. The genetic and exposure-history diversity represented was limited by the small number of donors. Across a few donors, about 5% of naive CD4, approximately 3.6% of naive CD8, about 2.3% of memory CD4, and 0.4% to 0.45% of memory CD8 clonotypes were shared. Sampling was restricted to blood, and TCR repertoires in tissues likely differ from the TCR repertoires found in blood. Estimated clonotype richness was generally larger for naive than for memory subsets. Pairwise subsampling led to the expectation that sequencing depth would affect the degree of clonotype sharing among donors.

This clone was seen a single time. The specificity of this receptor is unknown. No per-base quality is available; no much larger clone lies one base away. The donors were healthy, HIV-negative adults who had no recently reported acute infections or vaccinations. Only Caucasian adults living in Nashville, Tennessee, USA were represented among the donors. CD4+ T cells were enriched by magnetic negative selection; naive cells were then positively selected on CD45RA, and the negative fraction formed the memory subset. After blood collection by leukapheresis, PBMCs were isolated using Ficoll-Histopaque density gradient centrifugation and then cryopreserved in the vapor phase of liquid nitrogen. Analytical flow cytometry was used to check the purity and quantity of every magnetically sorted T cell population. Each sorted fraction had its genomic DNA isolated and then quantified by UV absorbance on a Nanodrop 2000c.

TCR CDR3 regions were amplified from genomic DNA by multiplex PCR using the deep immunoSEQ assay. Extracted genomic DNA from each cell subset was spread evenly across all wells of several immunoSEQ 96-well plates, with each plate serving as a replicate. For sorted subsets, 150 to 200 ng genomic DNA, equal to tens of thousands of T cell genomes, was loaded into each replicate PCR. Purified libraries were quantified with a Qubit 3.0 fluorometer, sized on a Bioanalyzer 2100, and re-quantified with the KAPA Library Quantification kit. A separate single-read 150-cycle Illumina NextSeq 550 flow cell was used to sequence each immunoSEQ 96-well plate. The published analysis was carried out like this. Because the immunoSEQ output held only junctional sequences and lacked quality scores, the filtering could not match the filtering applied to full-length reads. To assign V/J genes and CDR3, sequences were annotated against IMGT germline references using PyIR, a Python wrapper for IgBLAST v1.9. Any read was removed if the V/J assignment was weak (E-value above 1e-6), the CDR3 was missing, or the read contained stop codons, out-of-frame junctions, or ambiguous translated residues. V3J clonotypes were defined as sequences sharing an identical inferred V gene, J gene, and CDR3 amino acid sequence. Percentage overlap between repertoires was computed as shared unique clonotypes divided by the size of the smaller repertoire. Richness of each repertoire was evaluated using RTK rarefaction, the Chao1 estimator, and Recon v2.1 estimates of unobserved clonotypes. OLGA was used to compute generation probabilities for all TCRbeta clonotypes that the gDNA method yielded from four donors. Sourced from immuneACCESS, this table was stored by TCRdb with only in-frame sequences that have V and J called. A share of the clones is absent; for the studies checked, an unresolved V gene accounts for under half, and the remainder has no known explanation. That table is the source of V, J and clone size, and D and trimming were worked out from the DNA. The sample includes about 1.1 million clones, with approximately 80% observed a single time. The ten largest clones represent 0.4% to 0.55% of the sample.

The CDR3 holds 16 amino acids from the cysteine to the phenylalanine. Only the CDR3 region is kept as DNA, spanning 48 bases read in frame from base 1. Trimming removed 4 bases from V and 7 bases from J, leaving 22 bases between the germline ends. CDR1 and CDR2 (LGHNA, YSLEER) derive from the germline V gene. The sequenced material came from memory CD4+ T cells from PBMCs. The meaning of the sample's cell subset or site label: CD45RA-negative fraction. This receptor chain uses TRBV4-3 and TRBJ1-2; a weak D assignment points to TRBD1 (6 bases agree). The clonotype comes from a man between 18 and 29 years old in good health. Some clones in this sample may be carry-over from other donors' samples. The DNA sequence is TGCGCCAGCAGCCGAGCGGGGGCCGGCCTAGAGGGTGGCTACACCTTC. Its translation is CASSRAGAGLEGGYTF.